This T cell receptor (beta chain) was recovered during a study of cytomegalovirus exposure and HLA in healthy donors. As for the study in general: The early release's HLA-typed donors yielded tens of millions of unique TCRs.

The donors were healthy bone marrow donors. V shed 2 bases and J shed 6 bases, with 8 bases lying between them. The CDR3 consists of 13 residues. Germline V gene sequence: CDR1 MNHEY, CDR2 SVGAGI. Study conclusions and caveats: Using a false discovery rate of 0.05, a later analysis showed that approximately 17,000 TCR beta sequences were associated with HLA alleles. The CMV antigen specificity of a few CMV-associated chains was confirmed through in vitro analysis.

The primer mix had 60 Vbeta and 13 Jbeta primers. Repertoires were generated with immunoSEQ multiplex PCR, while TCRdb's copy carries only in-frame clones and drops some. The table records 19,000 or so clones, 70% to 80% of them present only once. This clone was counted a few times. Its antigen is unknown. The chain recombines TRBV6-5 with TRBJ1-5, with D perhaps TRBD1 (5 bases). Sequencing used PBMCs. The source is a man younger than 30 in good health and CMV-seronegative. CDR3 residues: CASSYDRIQPQHF. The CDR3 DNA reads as TGTGCCAGCAGTTACGACAGAATTCAGCCCCAGCATTTT.